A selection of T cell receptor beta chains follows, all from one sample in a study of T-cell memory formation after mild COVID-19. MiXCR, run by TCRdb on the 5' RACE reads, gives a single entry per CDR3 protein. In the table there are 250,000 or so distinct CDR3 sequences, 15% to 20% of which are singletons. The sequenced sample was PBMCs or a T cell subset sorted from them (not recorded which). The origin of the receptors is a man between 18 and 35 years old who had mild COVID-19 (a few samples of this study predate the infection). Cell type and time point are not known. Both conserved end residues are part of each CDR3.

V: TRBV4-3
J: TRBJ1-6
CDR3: CASSQESSPLHF

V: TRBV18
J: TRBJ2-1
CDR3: CASSSGQGTHEQFF

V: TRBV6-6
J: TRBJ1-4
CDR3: CASSYSDRGGGEKLFF

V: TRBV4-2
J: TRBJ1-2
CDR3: CASSQEIGRNYGYTF

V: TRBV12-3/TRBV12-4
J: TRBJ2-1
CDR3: CASTNRGSYNEQFF

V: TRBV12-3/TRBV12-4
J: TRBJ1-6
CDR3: CASRGGPQVAPLHF

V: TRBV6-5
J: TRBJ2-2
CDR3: CASSYMAFGELFF

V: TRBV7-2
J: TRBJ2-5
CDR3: CASTPVKGTQYF

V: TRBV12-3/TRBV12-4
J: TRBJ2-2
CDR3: CASTHLRNINTGELFF

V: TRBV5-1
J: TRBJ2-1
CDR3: CASSLGESRDNEQFF

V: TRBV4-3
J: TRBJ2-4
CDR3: CASSPPGGRYRPIAKNIQYF

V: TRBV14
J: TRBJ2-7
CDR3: CASGETSYEQYF

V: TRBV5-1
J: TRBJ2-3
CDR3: CASSSYLRGGSTDTQYF

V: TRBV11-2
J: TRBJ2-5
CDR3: CASRFTGEETQYF

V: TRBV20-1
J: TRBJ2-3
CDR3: CSAGRLADTQYF

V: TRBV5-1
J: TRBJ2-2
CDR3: CASSLGWDRLTGELFF

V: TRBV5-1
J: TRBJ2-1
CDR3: CASSLPDRVNEQFF

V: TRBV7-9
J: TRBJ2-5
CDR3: CASSLAGSQETQYF

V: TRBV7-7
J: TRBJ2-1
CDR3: CASSPNRVHEQFF

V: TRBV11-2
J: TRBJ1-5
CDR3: CASSSGTGFQPQHF

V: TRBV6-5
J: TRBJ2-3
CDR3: CASSSAGDTQYF

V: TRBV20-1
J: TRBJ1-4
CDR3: CSAKVMDEKLFF